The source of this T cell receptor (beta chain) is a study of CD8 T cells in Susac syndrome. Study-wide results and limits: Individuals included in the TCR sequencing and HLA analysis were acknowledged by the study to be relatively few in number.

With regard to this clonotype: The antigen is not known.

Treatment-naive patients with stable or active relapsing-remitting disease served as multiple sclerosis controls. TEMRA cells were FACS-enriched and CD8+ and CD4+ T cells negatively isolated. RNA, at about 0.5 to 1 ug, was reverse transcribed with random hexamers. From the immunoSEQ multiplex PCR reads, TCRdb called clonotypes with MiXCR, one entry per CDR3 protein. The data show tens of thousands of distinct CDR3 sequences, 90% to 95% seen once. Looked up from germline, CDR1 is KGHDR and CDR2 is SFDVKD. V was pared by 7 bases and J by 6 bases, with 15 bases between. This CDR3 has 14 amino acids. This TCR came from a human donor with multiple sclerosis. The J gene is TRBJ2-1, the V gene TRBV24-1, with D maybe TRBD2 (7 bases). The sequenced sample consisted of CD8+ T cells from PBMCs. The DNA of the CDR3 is TGTGCCACCAGGGACGGAGGGGGGGGCAATGAGCAGTTCTTC. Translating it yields CATRDGGGGNEQFF.